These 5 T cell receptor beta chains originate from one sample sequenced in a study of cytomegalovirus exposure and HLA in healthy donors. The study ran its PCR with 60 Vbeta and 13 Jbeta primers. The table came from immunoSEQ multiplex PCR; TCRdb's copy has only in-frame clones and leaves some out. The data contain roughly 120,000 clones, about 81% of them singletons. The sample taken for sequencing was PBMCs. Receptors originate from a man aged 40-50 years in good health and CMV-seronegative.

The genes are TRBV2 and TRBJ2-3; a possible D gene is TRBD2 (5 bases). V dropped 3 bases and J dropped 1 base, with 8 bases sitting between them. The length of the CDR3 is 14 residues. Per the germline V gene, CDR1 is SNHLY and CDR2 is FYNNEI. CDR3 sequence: CASSDRRGTDTQYF. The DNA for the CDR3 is TGTGCCAGCAGTGATAGGCGGGGCACAGATACGCAGTATTTT.

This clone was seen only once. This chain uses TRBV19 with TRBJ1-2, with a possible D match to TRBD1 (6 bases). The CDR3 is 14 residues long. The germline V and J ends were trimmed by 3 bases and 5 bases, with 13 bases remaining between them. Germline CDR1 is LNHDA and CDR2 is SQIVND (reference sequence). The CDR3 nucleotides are TGTGCCAGTAGTATGGTCCCGCAGGGGTATGGCTACACCTTC. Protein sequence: CASSMVPQGYGYTF.

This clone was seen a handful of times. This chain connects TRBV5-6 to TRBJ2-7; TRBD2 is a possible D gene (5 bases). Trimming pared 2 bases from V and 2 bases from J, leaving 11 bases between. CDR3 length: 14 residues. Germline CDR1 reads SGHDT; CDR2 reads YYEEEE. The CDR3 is CASSFPGLAYEQYF. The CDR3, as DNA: TGTGCCAGCAGCTTCCCGGGATTGGCCTACGAGCAGTACTTC.

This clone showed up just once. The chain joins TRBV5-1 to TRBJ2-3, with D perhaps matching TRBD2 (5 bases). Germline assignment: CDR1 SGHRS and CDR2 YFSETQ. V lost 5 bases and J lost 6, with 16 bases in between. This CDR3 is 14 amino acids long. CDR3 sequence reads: CASRPGLASDTQYF. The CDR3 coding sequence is TGCGCCAGCAGACCTGGTCTAGCCTCCGATACGCAGTATTTT.

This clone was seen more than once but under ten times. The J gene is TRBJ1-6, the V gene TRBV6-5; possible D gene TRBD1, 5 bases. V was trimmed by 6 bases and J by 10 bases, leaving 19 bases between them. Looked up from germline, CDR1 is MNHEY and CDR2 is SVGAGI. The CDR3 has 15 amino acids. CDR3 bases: TGTGCCAGCAGGGGAGGGAGGGCGCGGGACTCACCCCTCCACTTT. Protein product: CASRGGRARDSPLHF.